This T cell receptor (beta chain) was found in a study of vaccination and CD4 T cells after COVID-19. Regarding this clonotype: Its specificity is not known.

Sample treatment: roughly 11-day PBMC culture with coronavirus spike peptide pools or control peptides (ViraFEST assay). The Oncomine TCR Beta short-read assay was applied to DNA of cultured CD4+ T cells. TCRdb itself ran the PCR reads through MiXCR, one entry per CDR3 protein. The profile shows just over 14,000 distinct CDR3 sequences, 40% to 65% of them singletons. Sequencing was carried out using CD4+ T cells from blood, cultured in vitro. The clonotype was recovered from a human donor who had recovered from COVID-19.

CDR3 bases: TGTGCCAGTAGCGCAGGCCAGGGGAGCTATGGCTACACCTTC. Amino acid sequence: CASSAGQGSYGYTF. V and J are TRBV19 and TRBJ1-2, with a weak D call TRBD1 (6 bases). Per the germline V gene, CDR1 is LNHDA and CDR2 is SQIVND (reference sequence). The CDR3 sequence is 14 residues long. With 6 bases removed from V and 4 bases from J, the gap between germline ends came to 15 bases.